This T cell receptor (beta chain) was sequenced in a study of CD8+CD57+ T cells in acquired aplastic anemia. Findings of the study overall: It was found that twenty-nine CD8+ CDR3 sequences were shared between patients and controls.

V was pared by 0 bases and J by 2 bases, with 19 bases of the junction left unmatched. Germline V gene data show CDR1 as SGHDN and CDR2 as FVKESK. The CDR3 spans 22 residues. Notes on this clonotype: The antigen remains undetermined. A single base separates this from a much larger clone, so it may be a read error.

For sequencing, patients were chosen who had shown expansion of CD8+CD57+ cells by flow cytometry. Severe acquired aplastic anemia was diagnosed in all patients. The use of genomic DNA as template underpinned the TCR beta VDJ and CDR3 profiling. TCRdb re-derived calls from the reads in MiXCR, one entry per CDR3 protein. The table lists under 200,000 distinct CDR3 sequences, approximately 44% of them singletons, with 2.5% to 4% in the top ten. V usage is TRBV14 and J usage is TRBJ1-2, with 12 positions matching TRBD1. The receptor was derived from a human donor with aplastic anemia. The sequencing input was sorted CD4+, CD8+, or CD8+CD57+ T cells (not recorded which) from PBMCs. CDR3 bases: TGTGCCAGCAGCCAAGATCCGGTCGATCCCCGGGACAGGGGGCAGTGGAACTATGGCTACACCTTC. Protein product: CASSQDPVDPRDRGQWNYGYTF.